These 9 T cell receptor beta chains were all obtained from the same sample, sequenced in a study of beta chain features in type 1 diabetes. Every isolated RNA sample was fully reverse transcribed, so sequencing captured expressed TCRB transcripts. Assay used: immunoSEQ multiplex PCR; TCRdb lists only in-frame clones, some missing. The sample shows about 140,000 clones, 9% to 10% of them seen only once. Sequencing was carried out using central memory CD4+ T cells from blood. These receptors all come from a woman in her forties in good health.

This clone was seen a few times. The chain joins TRBV7-2 to TRBJ1-4, with D possibly matching TRBD1 (6 bases). Looked up from germline, CDR1 is SGHTA and CDR2 is FQGNSA. With 3 bases removed from V and 7 bases from J, the gap between germline ends came to 15 bases. There are 15 residues in the CDR3. CDR3 DNA: TGTGCCAGCAGCTTTAGGGGGGGGCTCGGTGAAAAACTGTTTTTT. Its protein product is CASSFRGGLGEKLFF.

This chain uses TRBV23-1 with TRBJ2-7; tentative D call: TRBD1 (5 bases). TRBV23-1 is flagged as an ORF with uncertain function. The ends were cut back, 1 base at V and 5 bases at J, with 15 bases in the middle. There are 15 residues in the CDR3. DNA for the CDR3: TGCGCCAGCAGTCAATTATTGGAACACAGGAACGAGCAGTACTTC. Translating gives CASSQLLEHRNEQYF.

The gene calls are TRBV5-6 and TRBJ2-4; D possibly corresponds to TRBD1 (6 bases). Germline-derived CDR1 and CDR2 are SGHDT and YYEEEE. The CDR3 runs 14 residues. With 4 bases removed from V and 7 bases from J, the gap between germline ends came to 15 bases. CDR3 nucleotides: TGTGCCAGCAGCATACAGGGATCTAGCAACATTCAGTACTTC. It yields the protein CASSIQGSSNIQYF.

The rearrangement uses TRBV18 and TRBJ2-1; 10 positions match TRBD1. The ends lost 2 bases at V and 8 bases at J; junction bases unmatched: 6. The CDR3 runs to 15 residues. Per the germline V gene, CDR1 is KGHSH and CDR2 is LQKENI. The CDR3 protein is CASSPLGQGIDEQFF. CDR3 in DNA: TGTGCCAGCTCACCATTGGGACAGGGGATTGATGAGCAGTTCTTC.

This clone was picked up a small number of times. The rearrangement uses TRBV2 and TRBJ1-4; tentatively, D is TRBD1 (5 bases). The germline gives CDR1 SNHLY, CDR2 FYNNEI. Trimming shortened V by 8 bases and J by 0 bases, and 7 bases separated the two germline ends. This CDR3 region has 13 residues. CDR3 residues: CASHRSTNEKLFF. The CDR3 coding sequence is TGTGCCAGCCACAGGTCAACTAATGAAAAACTGTTTTTT.

This chain uses TRBV27 with TRBJ1-2; tentatively, D is TRBD1 (5 bases). This CDR3 has 14 residues. CDR1 MNHEY and CDR2 SMNVEV come from the germline V gene (reference sequence). Between the trimmed V and J ends, which lost 5 bases and 7 bases, there was a span of 17 bases. CDR3 DNA: TGTGCCAGCAGTGCTAAGGGGTTAAGGGGTGGCTACACCTTC. Its protein is CASSAKGLRGGYTF.

A few counts support this clone. This rearrangement joins TRBV5-6 to TRBJ2-6; D possibly corresponds to TRBD1 (5 bases). The germline V gene encodes CDR1 SGHDT and CDR2 YYEEEE. The V end was cut by 2 bases, the J end by 6 bases, with 21 bases between. The CDR3 has 18 residues. CDR3 sequence: CASSFGLPQASQANVLTF. The DNA for the CDR3 is TGTGCCAGCAGCTTTGGATTACCACAGGCAAGCCAGGCCAACGTCCTGACTTTC. Variable domain in full (rest from reference TRBV5-6 and TRBJ2-6): DAGVTQSPTHLIKTRGQQVTLRCSPKSGHDTVSWYQQALGQGPQFIFQYYEEEERQRGNFPDRFSGHQFPNYSSELNVNALLLGDSALYLCASSFGLPQASQANVLTFGAGSRLTVL.

This clone has at least ten counts. CDR3 amino acids: CASSLDRPYEQYF. Written as DNA, the CDR3 is TGTGCCAGCAGCTTAGACAGACCCTACGAGCAGTACTTC. This chain joins TRBV7-2 and TRBJ2-7; D remains ambiguous. The germline CDR1 and CDR2 sequences are SGHTA and FQGNSA. The CDR3 spans 13 residues. Trimming left V 1 base short and J 2 bases short, with 6 bases between.

This sequence joins TRBV6-1 and TRBJ1-5; D gene ambiguous. Looked up from germline, CDR1 is MNHNS and CDR2 is SASEGT. The CDR3 is 13 residues long. V was cut by 6 bases and J by 4 bases, with 10 bases left in between. This chain's CDR3 is CASSTAGNQPQHF. DNA for the CDR3: TGTGCCAGCAGCACCGCGGGTAATCAGCCCCAGCATTTT.